The 29 T cell receptor beta chains below all came from one sample that was sequenced in a study of cytomegalovirus exposure and HLA in healthy donors. Vbeta (60) and Jbeta (13) primers were used in the PCR. Profiling relied on immunoSEQ multiplex PCR, and the TCRdb table lists in-frame clones only, not all of them. Among 110,000 to 150,000 clones listed, around 75% were seen once. The sequencing sample was made of PBMCs. These receptors were collected from a man aged 60 to 69 in good health and CMV-seronegative.

The J gene is TRBJ2-1, the V gene TRBV9, with 7 bases identical to TRBD2. Unmatched junction bases numbered 0, after V lost 1 base and J lost 2 bases. The length of the CDR3 is 14 residues. The germline V gene has CDR1 SGDLS and CDR2 YYNGEE. In DNA, the CDR3 is TGTGCCAGCAGCGTAAGCGGGACCTACAATGAGCAGTTCTTC. As protein: CASSVSGTYNEQFF.

V usage is TRBV28 and J usage is TRBJ1-4; 10 nucleotides match TRBD1. The length of the CDR3 is 15 residues. Germline CDR1 and CDR2: MDHEN and SYDVKM. Trimming at V came to 5 bases and at J to 6 bases, leaving 6 bases not matched to a gene. The CDR3 DNA reads as TGTGCCAGCAGTATGACCGGGACAGGGGATGAAAAACTGTTTTTT. Its translation is CASSMTGTGDEKLFF. Combining the CDR3 with reference TRBV28 and TRBJ1-4 gives the whole variable domain DVKVTQSSRYLVKRTGEKVFLECVQDMDHENMFWYRQDPGLGLRLIYFSYDVKMKEKGDIPEGYSVSREKKERFSLILESASTNQTSMYLCASSMTGTGDEKLFFGSGTQLSVL.

This clone occurred once. The chain links TRBV5-4 to TRBJ2-5, with 9 bases lining up with TRBD1. This CDR3 has 14 amino acids. Germline V gene lookup returns CDR1 SGHNT and CDR2 YYREEE (reference sequence). The V and J ends lost 0 bases and 3 bases, in that order; junction bases with no gene match: 0. CDR3 protein: CASSLGQGEETQYF. The CDR3 coding sequence is TGTGCCAGCAGCTTGGGACAGGGGGAAGAGACCCAGTACTTC.

The chain is built from TRBV27 and TRBJ2-3, with a possible D match to TRBD2 (6 bases). The CDR3 consists of 14 residues. Germline V gives CDR1 MNHEY, CDR2 SMNVEV (reference sequence). V shed 3 bases and J shed 5 bases, with 12 bases lying between them. Written as DNA, the CDR3 is TGTGCCAGCAGTTTTTCGGGAGACGAAGATACGCAGTATTTT. It codes for CASSFSGDEDTQYF.

The chain combines TRBV5-4 with TRBJ2-5, with 8 bases lining up with TRBD2. J lost 5 bases, V lost 5 bases, and 5 bases had no gene match. The CDR3 spans 13 residues. Germline CDR1 SGHNT, CDR2 YYREEE (reference sequence). The CDR3 nucleotides are TGTGCCAGCAGGACCGGACTAGCCGAGACCCAGTACTTC. This encodes CASRTGLAETQYF.

The CDR3 DNA reads TGCGCCAGCAGCGGAGGGACAGGGCCACATTACTTC. It is translated as CASSGGTGPHYF. This chain uses TRBV5-1 with TRBJ2-7; TRBD1 matches 9 bases. V lost 4 bases to trimming and J lost 13 bases; unmatched junction nucleotides: 9. Germline CDR1 is SGHRS and CDR2 is YFSETQ. The CDR3 is 12 amino acids. Full variable domain (remainder filled in from reference TRBV5-1 and TRBJ2-7): KAGVTQTPRYLIKTRGQQVTLSCSPISGHRSVSWYQQTPGQGLQFLFEYFSETQRNKGNFPGRFSGRQFSNSRSEMNVSTLELGDSALYLCASSGGTGPHYFGPGTRLTVT.

The chain links TRBV29-1 to TRBJ1-6, with TRBD1 matching 7 bases. The CDR3 loop spans 15 amino acids. Unmatched junction bases numbered 11, after V lost 7 bases and J lost 5 bases. Looked up from germline, CDR1 is SQVTM and CDR2 is ANQGSEA. CDR3 coding DNA: TGCAGCGCCTCGACAGGGACGACGGATAATTCACCCCTCCACTTT. This gives the protein CSASTGTTDNSPLHF. Drawing the rest from reference TRBV29-1 and TRBJ1-6, the complete variable domain is SAVISQKPSRDICQRGTSLTIQCQVDSQVTMMFWYRQQPGQSLTLIATANQGSEATYESGFVIDKFPISRPNLTFSTLTVSNMSPEDSSIYLCSASTGTTDNSPLHFGNGTRLTVT.

In its sample, this clone was seen a few times. The chain uses TRBV15 and TRBJ2-7, with 9 bases that match TRBD2. Germline CDR1 reads LNHNV; CDR2 reads YYDKDF (reference sequence). With 3 bases clipped from V and 5 bases from J, the junction kept 5 bases outside the gene matches. This CDR3 has 14 residues. This CDR3 reads CATSRLSGSDEQYF. CDR3 in DNA: TGTGCCACCAGCAGGCTTAGCGGGAGTGACGAGCAGTACTTC. The variable domain in full, with the rest retrieved from reference TRBV15 and TRBJ2-7, is DAMVIQNPRYQVTQFGKPVTLSCSQTLNHNVMYWYQQKSSQAPKLLFHYYDKDFNNEADTPDNFQSRRPNTSFCFLDIRSPGLGDTAMYLCATSRLSGSDEQYFGPGTRLTVT.

This clone has a handful of counts. V gene TRBV19 combines with J gene TRBJ2-1; tentatively, D is TRBD1 (6 bases). The length of the CDR3 is 15 residues. Germline loops: CDR1 LNHDA, CDR2 SQIVND (reference sequence). V dropped 5 bases and J dropped 5 bases, with 16 bases sitting between them. This chain's CDR3 is CASSYQGPMDNEQFF. CDR3 nucleotides: TGTGCCAGTAGTTATCAGGGGCCGATGGACAATGAGCAGTTCTTC.

CDR3 nucleotides: TGTGCCAGCAGCGTACCGGGACAGGGGACTGAAGCTTTCTTT. As protein: CASSVPGQGTEAFF. The chain links TRBV28 to TRBJ1-1; TRBD1 matches at 10 bases. V gave up 6 bases and J gave up 5 bases; unmatched junction bases: 6. Germline CDR1 and CDR2: MDHEN and SYDVKM. The CDR3 totals 14 residues. The complete variable domain, with remaining parts taken from reference TRBV28 and TRBJ1-1, reads DVKVTQSSRYLVKRTGEKVFLECVQDMDHENMFWYRQDPGLGLRLIYFSYDVKMKEKGDIPEGYSVSREKKERFSLILESASTNQTSMYLCASSVPGQGTEAFFGQGTRLTVV.

The chain uses TRBV7-9 and TRBJ2-7; 8 bases agree with TRBD1. V was pared by 2 bases and J by 3 bases, with 9 bases of the junction left unmatched. This CDR3 contains 16 residues. Germline lookup yields CDR1 SEHNR and CDR2 FQNEAQ (reference sequence). CDR3 region: CASSLYPGQARYEQYF. The CDR3 DNA is TGTGCCAGCAGCTTATACCCGGGACAGGCCCGCTACGAGCAGTACTTC. The full variable domain, rest sourced from reference TRBV7-9 and TRBJ2-7, is DTGVSQNPRHKITKRGQNVTFRCDPISEHNRLYWYRQTLGQGPEFLTYFQNEAQLEKSRLLSDRFSAERPKGSFSTLEIQRTEQGDSAMYLCASSLYPGQARYEQYFGPGTRLTVT.

V usage is TRBV30 and J usage is TRBJ2-7; D possibly corresponds to TRBD2 (7 bases). The CDR3 loop spans 12 amino acids. CDR1 GTSNPN and CDR2 SVGIG come from the germline V gene (reference sequence). CDR3 sequence: CARGGDYYEQYF. In DNA, the CDR3 is TGTGCGAGGGGGGGCGACTACTACGAGCAGTACTTC.

The chain recombines TRBV29-1 with TRBJ1-5; D gene ambiguous. The CDR3 length is 13 residues. Per germline, CDR1 SQVTM and CDR2 ANQGSEA. Trimming cost V 3 bases and J 1 base, with 7 bases left between them. CDR3 protein: CSVEEGSNQPQHF. The CDR3 DNA follows: TGCAGCGTTGAGGAGGGCAGCAATCAGCCCCAGCATTTT.

This chain links TRBV5-1 with TRBJ2-7; weak D call: TRBD1 (5 bases). V shed 0 bases and J shed 0 bases, with 10 bases lying between them. Germline lookup yields CDR1 SGHRS and CDR2 YFSETQ. There are 15 residues in the CDR3. The CDR3 loop reads CASSLVQGISYEQYF. The CDR3, as DNA: TGCGCCAGCAGCTTGGTTCAGGGTATCTCCTACGAGCAGTACTTC.

This clone has just a few counts. The DNA of the CDR3 is TGCGCCAGCAGCTTGGACCCGGAGGGTGATGAGCAGTTCTTC. Protein sequence: CASSLDPEGDEQFF. The chain employs TRBV5-1 and TRBJ2-1; D is perhaps TRBD2 (6 bases). Per germline, CDR1 SGHRS and CDR2 YFSETQ. The ends were cut back, 0 bases at V and 8 bases at J, with 12 bases in the middle. The length of the CDR3 is 14 residues. Supplemented by reference TRBV5-1 and TRBJ2-1, the full variable domain reads KAGVTQTPRYLIKTRGQQVTLSCSPISGHRSVSWYQQTPGQGLQFLFEYFSETQRNKGNFPGRFSGRQFSNSRSEMNVSTLELGDSALYLCASSLDPEGDEQFFGPGTRLTVL.

The J gene is TRBJ1-5, the V gene TRBV5-1; D might be TRBD1 (5 bases). The CDR3 is 15 amino acids. Per the germline V gene, CDR1 is SGHRS and CDR2 is YFSETQ. The V end was cut by 4 bases, the J end by 2 bases, with 13 bases between. The CDR3 DNA reads TGCGCCAGCAGCCTCAGGGTATGGGGCAATCAGCCCCAGCATTTT. Translating gives CASSLRVWGNQPQHF.

The genes are TRBV11-1 and TRBJ2-7; D remains unclear. V dropped 5 bases and J dropped 0 bases, with 17 bases sitting between them. Looked up from germline, CDR1 is SGHAT and CDR2 is FQDESV (reference sequence). The CDR3 runs to 16 residues. In DNA form, the CDR3 reads TGTGCCAGCAGCCCCCCGTCGGGTAGGTTCTCCTACGAGCAGTACTTC. Translating gives CASSPPSGRFSYEQYF.

This chain links TRBV6-5 with TRBJ2-2, with TRBD1 matching 8 bases. The CDR3 extends over 15 amino acids. V lost 8 bases, J lost 2 bases, and 7 bases stayed unmatched. The germline V gene encodes CDR1 MNHEY and CDR2 SVGAGI. The DNA for the CDR3 is TGTGCCAGCCACCGGGGACAGGCTAACACCGGGGAGCTGTTTTTT. Translating it yields CASHRGQANTGELFF.

The genes are TRBV15 and TRBJ2-6; D gene uncertain. The CDR3 runs to 16 residues. The V and J ends lost 4 bases and 1 base respectively, with 11 bases between them. Germline lookup yields CDR1 LNHNV and CDR2 YYDKDF (reference sequence). The chain's CDR3 is CATSISRVSGANVLTF. The CDR3 DNA reads TGTGCCACCAGCATATCTCGGGTTTCTGGGGCCAACGTCCTGACTTTC.

V usage is TRBV6-1 and J usage is TRBJ1-3; D call uncertain. Trimming removed 6 bases from V and 2 bases from J, with 8 bases in between. This CDR3 has 13 residues. The germline V gene encodes CDR1 MNHNS and CDR2 SASEGT. The DNA of the CDR3 is TGTGCCAGCAGCGAACATGCTGGAAACACCATATATTTT. This translates into CASSEHAGNTIYF.

The chain joins TRBV9 to TRBJ2-3; 10 bases fit TRBD2. Germline CDR1 is SGDLS and CDR2 is YYNGEE. This CDR3 spans 17 amino acids. With V trimmed by 0 bases and J by 5 bases, 9 bases remained unmatched. The CDR3 DNA reads TGTGCCAGCAGCGTAGAGGGAGCGGGAGGGGTAGGAGATACGCAGTATTTT. This encodes CASSVEGAGGVGDTQYF.

This clone has a single count. V gene TRBV11-2 combines with J gene TRBJ1-1; 7 bases align to TRBD1. Germline lookup yields CDR1 SGHAT and CDR2 FQNNGV. V dropped 5 bases and J dropped 5; count of bases not matched to a gene: 5. This CDR3 has 13 amino acids. This CDR3 reads CASSAYRGTEAFF. As DNA, the CDR3 is TGTGCCAGCAGCGCTTACAGGGGAACTGAAGCTTTCTTT.

The J gene is TRBJ1-1, the V gene TRBV7-8; D unresolved. The CDR3 has 14 residues. Per the germline V gene, CDR1 is SGHVS and CDR2 is FQNEAQ. V was pared by 2 bases and J by 3 bases, with 10 bases between. The CDR3, as DNA: TGTGCCAGCAGCTTAACGGGAAAAGACACTGAAGCTTTCTTT. Amino acid sequence: CASSLTGKDTEAFF.

This clone was detected a few times. The chain carries TRBV18 and TRBJ1-1; 8 bases are shared with TRBD1. The V gene's germline CDR1 is KGHSH and CDR2 LQKENI. This CDR3 is 16 amino acids long. Trimming at V came to 2 bases and at J to 6 bases, leaving 11 bases not matched to a gene. The CDR3 region has the DNA TGTGCCAGCTCACCAATAATCCAGGGGGCTCACGCTGAAGCTTTCTTT. Translated, it gives CASSPIIQGAHAEAFF.

The rearrangement uses TRBV2 and TRBJ2-1, with D maybe TRBD2 (6 bases). V lost 7 bases and J lost 12, with 19 bases in between. The germline V gene has CDR1 SNHLY and CDR2 FYNNEI. CDR3 length equals 13 residues. The CDR3 sequence is CASTLLAERGQFF. CDR3 bases: TGTGCCAGCACCCTTTTAGCGGAAAGGGGGCAGTTCTTC.

The chain employs TRBV9 and TRBJ2-1, with unresolved D. The ends were cut back, 0 bases at V and 7 bases at J, with 11 bases in the middle. The CDR3 sequence is 14 residues long. CDR1 is SGDLS, CDR2 YYNGEE, per germline. CDR3: CASSVAPILNEQFF. The CDR3, as DNA: TGTGCCAGCAGCGTAGCCCCTATACTGAATGAGCAGTTCTTC.

The chain couples TRBV5-1 to TRBJ2-4, with D possibly matching TRBD2 (6 bases). V was trimmed by 3 bases and J by 4 bases, leaving 11 bases between them. The CDR3 consists of 14 residues. The germline CDR1 and CDR2 sequences are SGHRS and YFSETQ. CDR3 loop: CASSSPEGKNIQYF. CDR3 bases: TGCGCCAGCAGCTCCCCGGAGGGAAAAAACATTCAGTACTTC.

J is TRBJ2-7 and V is TRBV28; unclear D gene. The germline V gene encodes CDR1 MDHEN and CDR2 SYDVKM. The CDR3 is made up of 11 amino acids. V lost 3 bases and J lost 6, with 6 bases in between. The CDR3 reads CASSFLGEQYF. Here the CDR3 DNA reads TGTGCCAGCAGTTTCCTCGGCGAGCAGTACTTC. Using reference TRBV28 and TRBJ2-7 for the parts outside the CDR3, the full variable domain is DVKVTQSSRYLVKRTGEKVFLECVQDMDHENMFWYRQDPGLGLRLIYFSYDVKMKEKGDIPEGYSVSREKKERFSLILESASTNQTSMYLCASSFLGEQYFGPGTRLTVT.

CDR3: CASSRRTSRTGELFF. CDR3 DNA: TGTGCCAGCAGCCGACGGACTAGCCGCACCGGGGAGCTGTTTTTT. The J gene is TRBJ2-2, the V gene TRBV6-5; 8 bases fit TRBD2. The CDR3 runs 15 residues. The V and J ends lost 6 bases and 4 bases, in that order; junction bases with no gene match: 7. The germline gives CDR1 MNHEY, CDR2 SVGAGI.